The 3 T cell receptor beta chains below were found in one sample sequenced in a study of cytomegalovirus exposure and HLA in healthy donors. PCR amplification relied on 60 Vbeta primers (plus 13 Jbeta primers). This table comes from immunoSEQ multiplex PCR, and its TCRdb copy is limited to in-frame clones, with some not included. This sample yields about 210,000 clones, of which 75% to 85% are seen a single time; roughly an eighth belongs to the top ten. The sequenced material came from PBMCs. The source is a woman in her 30s in good health and CMV-seropositive.

This clone was detected once. The CDR3 spells CASSRYSETDTQYF. The CDR3 region has the DNA TGTGCCAGTAGCCGTTATAGCGAAACAGATACGCAGTATTTT. The chain couples TRBV19 to TRBJ2-3, with D possibly TRBD2 on 5 matching bases. V was clipped by 6 bases and J by 3 bases, with 13 bases between them. Looked up from germline, CDR1 is LNHDA and CDR2 is SQIVND (reference sequence). The CDR3 runs 14 residues.

This clone showed up just a few times. The chain is built from TRBV11-2 and TRBJ1-1; a weak D match, TRBD1 (6 bases). Germline CDR1 and CDR2: SGHAT and FQNNGV. Trimming shortened V by 1 base and J by 3 bases, and 6 bases separated the two germline ends. The CDR3 has 13 amino acids. The CDR3 sequence: CASSLGQDTEAFF. Written as DNA, the CDR3 is TGTGCCAGCAGCTTAGGACAGGACACTGAAGCTTTCTTT.

V is TRBV19 and J is TRBJ2-7; 8 nucleotides align to TRBD2. Germline CDR1 LNHDA, CDR2 SQIVND (reference sequence). The CDR3 sequence is 15 residues long. J was trimmed by 0 bases and V by 5 bases; bases with no gene match: 6. The CDR3 region has the DNA TGTGCCAGTAGTCACCCCACTAGCGGCTCCTACGAGCAGTACTTC. Protein sequence: CASSHPTSGSYEQYF. Combining the CDR3 with reference TRBV19 and TRBJ2-7 gives the whole variable domain DGGITQSPKYLFRKEGQNVTLSCEQNLNHDAMYWYRQDPGQGLRLIYYSQIVNDFQKGDIAEGYSVSREKKESFPLTVTSAQKNPTAFYLCASSHPTSGSYEQYFGPGTRLTVT.